This TCR beta chain appears in the sequencing data of a study of shared clonotypes between healthy human individuals. About the study: Serving as donors were a couple of women and a few men, whose ages spanned 18 to 49.

Trimming removed 0 bases from V and 6 bases from J, with 17 bases in between. The CDR3 contains 16 residues. CDR1 and CDR2 from the germline V gene are SGHVS and FNYEAQ. Data came from immunoSEQ multiplex PCR; TCRdb stores just in-frame clones and leaves some out. The sample includes over 1.5 million clones, roughly 98% of them seen just once. As to this clone: What it binds is unknown.

Study results and caveats: Only blood was sampled, and tissue TCR repertoires likely differ from blood ones. The expectation was that sequencing depth would affect clonotype sharing among donors.

The TCR was taken from a young man in good health. The chain uses TRBV7-6 and TRBJ1-2; D perhaps matches TRBD1 (5 bases). Input material: naive CD4+ T cells sorted from blood. Subset here: CD45RA+ positively selected. The CDR3 DNA follows: TGTGCCAGCAGCTTAGCGCCGAGTTCAGGGAAAGATGGCTACACCTTC. It codes for CASSLAPSSGKDGYTF.